A single sample gave rise to the 28 T cell receptor beta chains below, sequenced in a study of shared clonotypes between healthy human individuals (dated by TCRdb to 2019 to 2021). Preparation of the library involved the immunoSEQ multiplex PCR assay. TCRdb retrieved this table from immuneACCESS and kept in-frame rearrangements only. Not all clones are present; in checked studies, unresolved V genes account for under half, and no reason is known for the remainder. Counted in this sample were around 1.4 million clones; less than 99% of them appeared once. About 0.4% of the sample lies in the top ten. The source material was naive CD4+ T cells sorted from blood. Explained via the paper, the cell subset or site label denotes: CD45RA+ positively selected. Receptors were obtained from a man aged 25-45 years in good health.

This clone showed up just once. The CDR3 reads CASTLAPSSYNEQFF. The CDR3 DNA follows: TGTGCCAGCACCCTAGCACCGAGCTCCTACAATGAGCAGTTCTTC. This chain joins TRBV7-2 and TRBJ2-1, with a tentative D call TRBD2 (5 bases). This CDR3 region has 15 residues. The V and J ends lost 7 bases and 0 bases respectively, with 13 bases between them. The germline V gene has CDR1 SGHTA and CDR2 FQGNSA.

The chain carries TRBV27 and TRBJ2-2; D may be TRBD1 (6 bases). V gave up 1 base and J gave up 8 bases, with 11 bases separating them. Germline V lookup: CDR1 MNHEY, CDR2 SMNVEV (reference sequence). The CDR3 has 14 residues. For the CDR3, the DNA is TGTGCCAGCAGTTTATACAGGGTCTCTGGGGAGCTGTTTTTT. Protein product: CASSLYRVSGELFF.

This clone was observed a single time. This sequence joins TRBV11-2 and TRBJ2-1; TRBD2 matches at 7 bases. CDR3 length equals 16 residues. Germline V gives CDR1 SGHAT, CDR2 FQNNGV. V was pared by 3 bases and J by 7 bases, with 12 bases of the junction left unmatched. The CDR3 DNA sequence: TGTGCCAGCAGCTTTGGTGGGAGGGCCGTAAGGAATGAGCAGTTCTTC. It encodes CASSFGGRAVRNEQFF.

V is TRBV30 and J is TRBJ1-2, with unresolved D. Germline lookup yields CDR1 GTSNPN and CDR2 SVGIG (reference sequence). There are 11 residues in the CDR3. CDR3 sequence (DNA): TGTGGATTGACACTGACCTATGGCTACACCTTC. Amino acids: CGLTLTYGYTF.

J is TRBJ2-7 and V is TRBV2; 10 bases agree with TRBD1. The germline V gene has CDR1 SNHLY and CDR2 FYNNEI. Germline trimming cut 6 bases from V and 6 bases from J; bases unmatched to any gene: 2. The CDR3 length is 12 residues. CDR3 nucleotide sequence: TGTGCCAGCAGGAGGGACAGGGGCGAGCAGTACTTC. It translates to CASRRDRGEQYF.

The chain is built from TRBV6-1 and TRBJ2-3; TRBD1 agrees at 8 bases. There are 16 residues in the CDR3. Trimming took 2 bases from V and 1 from J; bases not matched to a gene: 5. Germline CDR1 MNHNS, CDR2 SASEGT. The CDR3 DNA follows: TGTGCCAGCAGTGAACGGCCGACAGGGGGCACAGATACGCAGTATTTT. Protein sequence: CASSERPTGGTDTQYF.

The J gene is TRBJ2-7, the V gene TRBV12-1; the DNA was not compared with TRBD2, the D call given in the table. TRBV12-1 is termed a pseudogene. The CDR3 consists of 17 residues. CDR3 DNA sequence: TGTGCCAGCAGCCTCCAGGTGGTGCGGGAGAGCTCCTACGAGCAGTACTTC. Amino acid sequence: CASSLQVVRESSYEQYF.

The chain joins TRBV6-6 to TRBJ1-5; 8 bases are shared with TRBD1. From germline, CDR1 is MNHNY and CDR2 SVGAGI (reference sequence). J was trimmed by 7 bases and V by 6 bases; bases with no gene match: 8. The CDR3 totals 14 residues. Here the CDR3 DNA reads TGTGCCAGCAGGCCTTCAGGGGGCGAGCAGCCCCAGCATTTT. This translates into CASRPSGGEQPQHF.

The J gene is TRBJ2-1, the V gene TRBV6-5; 10 positions match TRBD2. The CDR3 is 15 amino acids. CDR1 and CDR2 (germline): MNHEY, SVGAGI. With V trimmed by 2 bases and J by 6 bases, 4 bases remained unmatched. This CDR3 reads CASSYLAGAINEQFF. The DNA for the CDR3 is TGTGCCAGCAGTTACCTAGCGGGAGCCATCAATGAGCAGTTCTTC.

The rearrangement joins TRBV6-5 to TRBJ2-7; D remains ambiguous. Per germline, CDR1 MNHEY and CDR2 SVGAGI. With 2 bases removed from V and 1 base from J, the gap between germline ends came to 12 bases. This CDR3 is built from 15 residues. As DNA, the CDR3 is TGTGCCAGCAGTTACCGGCAGACCCCTTCCTACGAGCAGTACTTC. Translating it yields CASSYRQTPSYEQYF.

DNA of the CDR3: TGTGCCAGTAGTATTAGGAAAAGAACAAGAGTCAACAATCAGCCCCAGCATTTT. It codes for CASSIRKRTRVNNQPQHF. The chain carries TRBV19 and TRBJ1-5; D is unclear. This CDR3 has 18 amino acids. In germline, CDR1 is LNHDA, CDR2 SQIVND (reference sequence). V dropped 3 bases and J dropped 3 bases, with 21 bases sitting between them.

The J gene is TRBJ2-5, the V gene TRBV5-1; D might be TRBD1 (6 bases). Germline-derived CDR1 and CDR2 are SGHRS and YFSETQ. There are 15 residues in the CDR3. Trimming took off 0 bases at V and 5 bases at J, with 14 bases between the two ends. The CDR3 region has the DNA TGCGCCAGCAGCTTGGCACAGGGATTATGGGAGACCCAGTACTTC. Translation gives CASSLAQGLWETQYF.

The V gene is TRBV5-1, the J gene TRBJ2-5; no clear D gene. V was trimmed by 7 bases and J by 3 bases, leaving 13 bases between them. The germline gives CDR1 SGHRS, CDR2 YFSETQ. This CDR3 spans 13 amino acids. CDR3 loop: CASSSAGKETQYF. DNA of the CDR3: TGCGCCAGCTCCTCGGCAGGTAAAGAGACCCAGTACTTC.

The chain uses TRBV15 and TRBJ2-7; TRBD1 aligns across 8 bases. There are 16 residues in the CDR3. The germline gives CDR1 LNHNV, CDR2 YYDKDF (reference sequence). V dropped 0 bases and J dropped 4; count of bases not matched to a gene: 8. CDR3 region: CATSRDLAGGLYEQYF. As DNA, the CDR3 is TGTGCCACCAGCAGAGATCTAGCAGGGGGCCTTTACGAGCAGTACTTC.

As to this clone: Distinct nucleotide sequences in the sample also encode this CDR3. The chain recombines TRBV29-1 with TRBJ2-7, with TRBD1 matching 9 bases. Germline-derived CDR1 and CDR2 are SQVTM and ANQGSEA. This CDR3 region has 11 residues. J gave up 4 bases and V 7 bases, and 2 bases lay outside the gene matches. The CDR3 here is CSGGTGYEQYF. The DNA of the CDR3 is TGCAGCGGAGGGACAGGGTACGAGCAGTACTTC.

The J gene is TRBJ2-1, the V gene TRBV5-1, with TRBD2 identical over 8 bases. V gave up 8 bases and J gave up 4 bases; unmatched junction bases: 5. This CDR3 is built from 13 residues. From germline, CDR1 is SGHRS and CDR2 YFSETQ. This CDR3 is CASTSGVYNEQFF. DNA for the CDR3: TGCGCCAGTACTAGCGGAGTTTACAATGAGCAGTTCTTC. Variable domain in full (rest from reference TRBV5-1 and TRBJ2-1): KAGVTQTPRYLIKTRGQQVTLSCSPISGHRSVSWYQQTPGQGLQFLFEYFSETQRNKGNFPGRFSGRQFSNSRSEMNVSTLELGDSALYLCASTSGVYNEQFFGPGTRLTVL.

The chain is built from TRBV11-3 and TRBJ1-1; D gene uncertain. Per germline, CDR1 SGHNT and CDR2 YENEEA. This CDR3 spans 17 amino acids. The V end lost 0 bases, the J end lost 0 bases, and 14 bases lay between the germline ends. CDR3 region: CASSLEKRQSMNTEAFF. Here the CDR3 DNA reads TGTGCCAGCAGCTTAGAAAAACGGCAGTCCATGAACACTGAAGCTTTCTTT.

This clone was recorded only once. The chain joins TRBV28 to TRBJ1-1; TRBD1 agrees at 9 bases. V shed 7 bases, J shed 5 bases, and the junction held 14 bases outside the gene matches. This CDR3 has 16 amino acids. In germline, CDR1 is MDHEN, CDR2 SYDVKM. Written as DNA, the CDR3 is TGTGCCAGCAATTCGTATTACAGGGGGCGGAGTACTGAAGCTTTCTTT. Protein: CASNSYYRGRSTEAFF.

V is TRBV5-5 and J is TRBJ2-7; no reliable D call. Germline V gives CDR1 SGHKS, CDR2 YYEKEE (reference sequence). The CDR3 length is 16 residues. The V and J ends lost 0 bases and 0 bases respectively, with 13 bases between them. CDR3 sequence: CASSLGARLSSYEQYF. DNA of the CDR3: TGTGCCAGCAGCTTGGGTGCCAGGCTATCCTCCTACGAGCAGTACTTC.

The rearrangement uses TRBV5-4 and TRBJ2-2; 7 nucleotides match TRBD1. Per germline, CDR1 SGHNT and CDR2 YYREEE (reference sequence). This CDR3 region has 15 residues. V lost 4 bases and J lost 5; bases outside the gene matches: 8. CDR3 sequence reads: CASSTETGFTGELFF. The CDR3 coding sequence is TGTGCCAGCAGCACCGAGACAGGGTTTACCGGGGAGCTGTTTTTT.

Comments on this clone: In the same sample, other DNA sequences code for this CDR3. V usage is TRBV11-2 and J usage is TRBJ2-1, with TRBD2 matching over 7 bases. The CDR3 consists of 14 residues. CDR1 SGHAT and CDR2 FQNNGV come from the germline V gene. V gave up 5 bases and J gave up 5 bases; unmatched junction bases: 6. The CDR3 nucleotides are TGTGCCAGCAGCGCGGGACTACCCCACAATGAGCAGTTCTTC. Translating it yields CASSAGLPHNEQFF.

To note about this clone: The sample holds other DNA sequences that translate to the same CDR3. This sequence joins TRBV5-1 and TRBJ1-4; D remains unclear. This CDR3 contains 14 residues. Trimming shortened V by 0 bases and J by 5 bases, and 8 bases separated the two germline ends. Germline CDR1 and CDR2: SGHRS and YFSETQ. DNA of the CDR3: TGCGCCAGCAGCTTGGCCGGCAGAAATGAAAAACTGTTTTTT. It yields the protein CASSLAGRNEKLFF.

The CDR3 loop reads CASSLGGAQLLYEQYF. In DNA form, the CDR3 reads TGTGCCAGCAGCTTAGGGGGGGCCCAACTCCTCTACGAGCAGTACTTC. The V gene is TRBV5-4, the J gene TRBJ2-7; possible D gene TRBD2, 7 bases. Germline-derived CDR1 and CDR2 are SGHNT and YYREEE (reference sequence). This CDR3 is 16 amino acids long. The V gene lost 2 bases and the J gene lost 3 bases, with 18 bases spanning the gap.

The J gene is TRBJ2-7, the V gene TRBV25-1; TRBD1 aligns across 9 bases. The V segment lost 2 bases and the J segment 7 bases; nucleotides outside the gene matches: 6. From germline, CDR1 is MGHDK and CDR2 SYGVNS. This CDR3 region has 14 residues. CDR3 nucleotides: TGTGCCAGCAGTGAACTCCCGACAGGGGGTGAGCAGTACTTC. Its protein is CASSELPTGGEQYF.

The chain has TRBV29-1 and TRBJ2-7; no clear D. Trimming took 1 base from V and 0 from J, leaving 4 bases between them. The CDR3 runs to 12 residues. CDR1 and CDR2 (germline): SQVTM, ANQGSEA. CDR3 sequence: CSVEAFSYEQYF. The CDR3 nucleotides read TGCAGCGTTGAAGCCTTCTCCTACGAGCAGTACTTC.

The chain joins TRBV6-4 to TRBJ2-6; no clear D gene. The CDR3 contains 16 residues. Germline CDR1 reads MRHNA; CDR2 reads SNTAGT. Trimming pared 6 bases from V and 2 bases from J, leaving 14 bases between. CDR3 loop: CASSLVSAAGANVLTF. In nucleotides, the CDR3 is TGTGCCAGCAGCCTCGTGTCGGCGGCTGGGGCCAACGTCCTGACTTTC.

V and J are TRBV11-3 and TRBJ2-1; maybe TRBD1 (7 bases). This CDR3 spans 15 amino acids. The germline V gene has CDR1 SGHNT and CDR2 YENEEA. Deletions cut 1 base from V and 6 bases from J, with 13 bases between. The CDR3 DNA is TGTGCCAGCAGCTTAGGTCTCAGGGGGGCCAATGAGCAGTTCTTC. It translates to CASSLGLRGANEQFF. The full variable domain, rest sourced from reference TRBV11-3 and TRBJ2-1, is EAGVVQSPRYKIIEKKQPVAFWCNPISGHNTLYWYLQNLGQGPELLIRYENEEAVDDSQLPKDRFSAERLKGVDSTLKIQPAELGDSAVYLCASSLGLRGANEQFFGPGTRLTVL.

This clone has a single count. The gene calls are TRBV9 and TRBJ2-7; TRBD1 agrees at 8 bases. Trimming took 0 bases from V and 2 from J; bases not matched to a gene: 4. The CDR3 runs to 15 residues. CDR1 and CDR2 (germline): SGDLS, YYNGEE. The CDR3 here is CASSVGQGFPYEQYF. CDR3 DNA sequence: TGTGCCAGCAGCGTAGGACAGGGGTTCCCCTACGAGCAGTACTTC.